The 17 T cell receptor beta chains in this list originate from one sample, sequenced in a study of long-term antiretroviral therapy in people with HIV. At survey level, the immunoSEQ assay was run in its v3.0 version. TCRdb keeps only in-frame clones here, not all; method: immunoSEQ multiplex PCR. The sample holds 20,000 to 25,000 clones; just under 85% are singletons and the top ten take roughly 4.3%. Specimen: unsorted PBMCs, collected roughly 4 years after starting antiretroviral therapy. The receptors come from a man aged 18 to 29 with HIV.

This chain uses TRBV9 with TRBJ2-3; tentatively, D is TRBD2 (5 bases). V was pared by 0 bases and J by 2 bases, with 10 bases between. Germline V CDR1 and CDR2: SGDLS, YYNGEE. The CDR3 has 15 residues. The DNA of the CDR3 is TGTGCCAGCAGCGTAGATGAGGGTACCACAGATACGCAGTATTTT. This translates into CASSVDEGTTDTQYF.

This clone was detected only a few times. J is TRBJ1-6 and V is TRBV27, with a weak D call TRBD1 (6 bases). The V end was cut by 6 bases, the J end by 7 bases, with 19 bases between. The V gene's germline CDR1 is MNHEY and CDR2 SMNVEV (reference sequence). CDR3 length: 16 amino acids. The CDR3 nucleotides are TGTGCCAGCAGGAGGGGGGCGACTCGATGGAATTCACCCCTCCACTTT. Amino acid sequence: CASRRGATRWNSPLHF.

In DNA, the CDR3 is TGTGCCAGCTGGGGGGTAGTCCATCAGCCCCAGCATTTT. It codes for CASWGVVHQPQHF. This rearrangement joins TRBV28 to TRBJ1-5; D is possibly TRBD1 (5 bases). The V end lost 8 bases, the J end lost 5 bases, and 13 bases lay between the germline ends. Germline V gene data show CDR1 as MDHEN and CDR2 as SYDVKM. The CDR3 contains 13 residues.

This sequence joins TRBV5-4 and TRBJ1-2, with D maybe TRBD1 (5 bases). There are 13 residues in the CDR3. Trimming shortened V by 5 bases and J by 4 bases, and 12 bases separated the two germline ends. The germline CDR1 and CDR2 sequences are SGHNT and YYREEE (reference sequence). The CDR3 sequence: CASRGTGSYGYTF. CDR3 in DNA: TGTGCCAGCAGGGGGACGGGATCCTATGGCTACACCTTC.

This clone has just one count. Here the CDR3 DNA reads TGTGCCAGCGCTAAAGGGATAATCACAGGCAATCAGCCCCAGCATTTT. Its translation is CASAKGIITGNQPQHF. The chain links TRBV6-4 to TRBJ1-5; D remains ambiguous. This CDR3 is built from 16 residues. In germline, CDR1 is MRHNA, CDR2 SNTAGT. Trimming stripped 8 bases from V and 2 bases from J, with 19 bases between.

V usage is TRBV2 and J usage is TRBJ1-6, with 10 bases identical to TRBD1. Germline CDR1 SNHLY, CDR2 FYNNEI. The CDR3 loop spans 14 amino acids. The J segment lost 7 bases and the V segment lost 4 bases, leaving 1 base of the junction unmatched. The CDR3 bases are TGTGCCAGCAGTGGGACAGGGGGGAATTCACCCCTCCACTTT. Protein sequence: CASSGTGGNSPLHF. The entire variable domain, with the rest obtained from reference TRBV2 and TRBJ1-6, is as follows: EPEVTQTPSHQVTQMGQEVILRCVPISNHLYFYWYRQILGQKVEFLVSFYNNEISEKSEIFDDQFSVERPDGSNFTLKIRSTKLEDSAMYFCASSGTGGNSPLHFGNGTRLTVT.

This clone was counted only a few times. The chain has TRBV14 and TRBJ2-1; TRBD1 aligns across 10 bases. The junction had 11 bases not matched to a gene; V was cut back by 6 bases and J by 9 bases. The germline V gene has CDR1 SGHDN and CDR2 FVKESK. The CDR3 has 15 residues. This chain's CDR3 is CASRSGTGVYGEQFF. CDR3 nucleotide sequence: TGTGCCAGCAGATCCGGGACAGGGGTGTACGGTGAGCAGTTCTTC.

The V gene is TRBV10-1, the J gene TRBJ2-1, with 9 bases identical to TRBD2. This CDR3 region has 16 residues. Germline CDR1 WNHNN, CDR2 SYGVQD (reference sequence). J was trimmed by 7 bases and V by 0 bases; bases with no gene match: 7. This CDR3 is CASSESGRGGENEQFF. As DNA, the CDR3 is TGCGCCAGCAGTGAGTCGGGGCGGGGGGGCGAAAATGAGCAGTTCTTC.

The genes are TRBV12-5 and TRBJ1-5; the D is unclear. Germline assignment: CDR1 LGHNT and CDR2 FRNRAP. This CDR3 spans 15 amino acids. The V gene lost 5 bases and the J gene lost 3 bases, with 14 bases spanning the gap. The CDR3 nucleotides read TGTGCTAGTGGTCCCCTTTTGGGCCTCAATCAGCCCCAGCATTTT. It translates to CASGPLLGLNQPQHF.

The CDR3 DNA reads TGCGCCAGCAGCGCCTGGACTAGCGGGGGGCGAGGAGATACGCAGTATTTT. Translated, it gives CASSAWTSGGRGDTQYF. This chain joins TRBV5-1 and TRBJ2-3; 14 bases are shared with TRBD2. The germline V gene encodes CDR1 SGHRS and CDR2 YFSETQ. Trimming removed 4 bases from V and 5 bases from J; junction bases left unmatched: 9. The CDR3 sequence is 17 residues long.

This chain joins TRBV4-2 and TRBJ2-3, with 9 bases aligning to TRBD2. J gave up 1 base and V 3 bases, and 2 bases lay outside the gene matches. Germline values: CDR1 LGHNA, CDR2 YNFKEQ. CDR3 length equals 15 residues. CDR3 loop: CASSQRLAGTDTQYF. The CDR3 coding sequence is TGTGCCAGCAGCCAGAGACTAGCGGGCACAGATACGCAGTATTTT.

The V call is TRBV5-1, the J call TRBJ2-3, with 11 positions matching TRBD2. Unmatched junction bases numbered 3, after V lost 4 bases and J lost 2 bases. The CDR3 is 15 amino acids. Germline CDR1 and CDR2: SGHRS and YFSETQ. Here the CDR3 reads CASSRLAGSTDTQYF. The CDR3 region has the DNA TGCGCCAGCAGCCGACTAGCGGGGTCCACAGATACGCAGTATTTT.

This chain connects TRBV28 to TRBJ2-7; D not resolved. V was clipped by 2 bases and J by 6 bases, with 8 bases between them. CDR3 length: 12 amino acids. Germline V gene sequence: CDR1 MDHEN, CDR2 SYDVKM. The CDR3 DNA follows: TGTGCCAGCAGTTTAGGGGTCTCCGAGCAGTACGTC. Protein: CASSLGVSEQYV.

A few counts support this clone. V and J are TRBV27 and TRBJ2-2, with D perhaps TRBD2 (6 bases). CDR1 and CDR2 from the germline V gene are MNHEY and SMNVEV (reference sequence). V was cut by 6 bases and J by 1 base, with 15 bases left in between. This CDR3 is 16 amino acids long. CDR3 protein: CASRMRLGLNTGELFF. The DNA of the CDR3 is TGTGCCAGCAGGATGAGACTAGGGCTGAACACCGGGGAGCTGTTTTTT.

CDR3 loop: CASSEPAPQVTDTQYF. As DNA, the CDR3 is TGTGCCAGCAGTGAACCGGCCCCCCAGGTCACAGATACGCAGTATTTT. V is TRBV2 and J is TRBJ2-3, with D uncertain. Germline assignment: CDR1 SNHLY and CDR2 FYNNEI. V dropped 2 bases and J dropped 2 bases, with 14 bases sitting between them. CDR3 length: 16 residues.

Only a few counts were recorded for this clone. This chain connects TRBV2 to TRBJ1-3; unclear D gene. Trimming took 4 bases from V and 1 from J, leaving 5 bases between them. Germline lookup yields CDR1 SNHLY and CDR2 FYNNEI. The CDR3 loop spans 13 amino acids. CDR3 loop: CASSGDSGNTIYF. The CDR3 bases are TGTGCCAGCAGTGGGGATTCTGGAAACACCATATATTTT.

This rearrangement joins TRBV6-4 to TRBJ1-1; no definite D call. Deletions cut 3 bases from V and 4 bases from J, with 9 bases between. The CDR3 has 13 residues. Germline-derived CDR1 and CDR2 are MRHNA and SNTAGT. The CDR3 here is CASSDRGCTEAFF. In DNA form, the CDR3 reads TGTGCCAGCAGTGATCGCGGGTGCACTGAAGCTTTCTTT.